One sample yielded the 3 T cell receptor beta chains listed below, sequenced in a study of beta chain features in type 1 diabetes. Study-wide points: A moderate, significant TCRB CDR3 shortening appeared in type 1 diabetes across four CD4+ subsets.

Their recognized antigens are unknown. Expressed TCRB transcripts were sequenced, since all the RNA that had been isolated was reverse transcribed. Libraries were prepared by immunoSEQ multiplex PCR; TCRdb keeps only in-frame clonotypes and omits some of them. The sample gives around 250,000 clones, 14% of which show up once; more than 0.015% is in the top ten. Sequenced: naive CD4+ T cells from blood. The receptors here all came from a man aged 30 to 39 with type 1 diabetes.

This clone has a handful of counts. The chain joins TRBV7-3 to TRBJ2-1; 12 bases agree with TRBD2. Germline CDR1 and CDR2: SGHTA and FQGTGA. V shed 2 bases, J shed 7 bases, and the junction held 12 bases outside the gene matches. CDR3 length: 18 amino acids. The CDR3 is CASSLDSIPSGRGNEQFF. The DNA of the CDR3 is TGTGCCAGCAGCTTAGACAGTATCCCTAGCGGGAGGGGTAATGAGCAGTTCTTC. Together with reference TRBV7-3 and TRBJ2-1, the CDR3 gives the full variable domain: GAGVSQTPSNKVTEKGKYVELRCDPISGHTALYWYRQSLGQGPEFLIYFQGTGAADDSGLPNDRFFAVRPEGSVSTLKIQRTERGDSAVYLCASSLDSIPSGRGNEQFFGPGTRLTVL.

The V and J genes are TRBV7-3 and TRBJ2-1; 9 bases are shared with TRBD2. Looked up from germline, CDR1 is SGHTA and CDR2 is FQGTGA. The CDR3 is 15 amino acids. Trimming took 2 bases from V and 4 from J; bases not matched to a gene: 3. CDR3 DNA sequence: TGTGCCAGCAGCTTAGCGGGAGGGACTTACAATGAGCAGTTCTTC. It specifies CASSLAGGTYNEQFF.

J is TRBJ2-4 and V is TRBV19; 7 bases line up with TRBD1. The CDR3 loop spans 13 amino acids. Germline trimming cut 5 bases from V and 8 bases from J; bases unmatched to any gene: 6. CDR1 and CDR2 from the germline V gene are LNHDA and SQIVND (reference sequence). The CDR3 nucleotides are TGTGCCAGTAGTGGTCGACAGGGAGACATTCAGTACTTC. Its protein is CASSGRQGDIQYF.